Following are 17 T cell receptor beta chains from one sample sequenced in a study of neurological immune-mediated disorders. TCRdb reprocessed the 5' RACE reads with MiXCR, giving one entry per CDR3 protein. The table shows 81,000 or so distinct CDR3 sequences, with about 5.2% occurring only once. Sequenced sample: PBMCs. Receptors originate from a woman under 40 with multiple sclerosis.

The gene calls are TRBV7-6 and TRBJ1-4; D perhaps matches TRBD1 (6 bases). Germline V gene sequence: CDR1 SGHVS, CDR2 FNYEAQ. This CDR3 has 14 residues. V dropped 6 bases and J dropped 3 bases, with 11 bases sitting between them. CDR3 DNA: TGTGCCAGCAGACAAGGGGGGGCTAATGAAAAACTGTTTTTT. Translated: CASRQGGANEKLFF.

This clonotype appeared a few times. The chain combines TRBV6-6 with TRBJ1-1, with a possible D match to TRBD1 (5 bases). Trimming pared 6 bases from V and 6 bases from J, leaving 23 bases between. The CDR3 runs 16 residues. The V gene's germline CDR1 is MNHNY and CDR2 SVGAGI (reference sequence). In DNA, the CDR3 is TGTGCCAGCAGCTTTACCACACGACGGCGGGGGGCTGAAGCTTTCTTT. It codes for CASSFTTRRRGAEAFF.

This clonotype was seen repeatedly, ten times or more. The chain combines TRBV10-3 with TRBJ2-2; D is undetermined. The CDR3 totals 12 residues. Germline CDR1 ENHRY, CDR2 SYGVKD. The V end was cut by 0 bases, the J end by 7 bases, with 3 bases between. CDR3 coding DNA: TGTGCCATCAGTGAGTCCCACGGGGAGCTGTTTTTT. Translation: CAISESHGELFF.

Details on this clonotype: With a much larger clone just one base away, this may be a read error. This chain connects TRBV12-3 or TRBV12-4 to TRBJ2-7; no firm D call. The V end was cut by 3 bases, the J end by 8 bases, with 11 bases between. CDR3 size: 12 residues. Here the CDR3 reads CASSFGGKKQYF. CDR3 bases: TGTGCCAGCAGTTTTGGTGGTAAAAAGCAGTACTTC.

This chain connects TRBV5-1 to TRBJ2-1, with 8 bases fitting TRBD2. CDR3 length: 16 residues. Per the germline V gene, CDR1 is SGHRS and CDR2 is YFSETQ. Trimming removed 8 bases from V and 9 bases from J; junction bases left unmatched: 19. Here the CDR3 reads CASSLVAGNIMREQFF. In DNA, the CDR3 is TGCGCCAGTTCATTGGTAGCGGGGAATATAATGCGTGAGCAGTTCTTC.

This clonotype was seen ten or more times. The chain joins TRBV27 to TRBJ1-1; TRBD1 might be the D (6 bases). The CDR3 loop spans 16 amino acids. The V end was cut by 3 bases, the J end by 3 bases, with 17 bases between. Germline CDR1 is MNHEY and CDR2 is SMNVEV (reference sequence). The CDR3 bases are TGTGCCAGCAGTTTGGTAATCCCTAGGGGGGACACTGAAGCTTTCTTT. Translation: CASSLVIPRGDTEAFF.

This clonotype was seen ten or more times. V usage is TRBV20-1 and J usage is TRBJ2-1; D is perhaps TRBD2 (5 bases). Trimming pared 0 bases from V and 0 bases from J, leaving 9 bases between. From germline, CDR1 is DFQATT and CDR2 SNEGSKA (reference sequence). The CDR3 is 15 residues long. The CDR3 sequence is CSARDKAGSYNEQFF. In DNA form, the CDR3 reads TGCAGTGCTAGAGATAAGGCGGGCTCCTACAATGAGCAGTTCTTC.

This clonotype was counted ten times or more. The chain combines TRBV2 with TRBJ2-1; D is possibly TRBD1 (6 bases). Trimming shortened V by 6 bases and J by 6 bases, and 18 bases separated the two germline ends. Germline lookup yields CDR1 SNHLY and CDR2 FYNNEI. This CDR3 spans 15 amino acids. The DNA for the CDR3 is TGTGCCAGCAGGGAGGACAGCTCACCCTCCAATGAGCAGTTCTTC. Amino acid sequence: CASREDSSPSNEQFF.

At least ten counts were recorded for this clonotype. The chain recombines TRBV20-1 with TRBJ2-4; D unclear. This CDR3 comprises 14 residues. V lost 0 bases and J 5 bases, leaving 11 bases between the germline ends. Per germline, CDR1 DFQATT and CDR2 SNEGSKA (reference sequence). CDR3 DNA: TGCAGTGCTAGAGATCAGGTTACTCAAAACATTCAGTACTTC. Protein sequence: CSARDQVTQNIQYF.

In this sample, this clonotype turned up a few times. A much bigger clone sits one base away, suggesting this may be a read error. The genes are TRBV2 and TRBJ1-4, with TRBD1 matching 7 bases. Germline trimming cut 2 bases from V and 8 bases from J; bases unmatched to any gene: 5. This CDR3 contains 14 residues. The germline CDR1 and CDR2 sequences are SNHLY and FYNNEI. The CDR3 region is CASSERQGGEKLFF. CDR3 nucleotide sequence: TGTGCCAGCAGTGAACGGCAGGGGGGGGAAAAACTGTTTTTT.

The table lists this clonotype with many counts. The rearrangement links TRBV20-1 to TRBJ2-1, with D unresolved. Germline CDR1 DFQATT, CDR2 SNEGSKA (reference sequence). The V end was cut by 5 bases, the J end by 7 bases, with 21 bases between. The CDR3 has 15 amino acids. This chain's CDR3 is CSAPLYLNNKNEQFF. The CDR3 region has the DNA TGCAGTGCTCCACTTTATCTGAACAATAAGAATGAGCAGTTCTTC.

This clonotype was seen at least ten times. The chain links TRBV11-2 to TRBJ2-1; no clear D gene. Per the germline V gene, CDR1 is SGHAT and CDR2 is FQNNGV. This CDR3 comprises 13 residues. The V and J ends lost 5 bases and 3 bases respectively, with 8 bases between them. The CDR3 sequence is CASSLGNYNEQFF. In nucleotides, the CDR3 is TGTGCCAGCAGCCTAGGTAACTACAATGAGCAGTTCTTC. The whole variable domain, remainder taken from reference TRBV11-2 and TRBJ2-1, is EAGVAQSPRYKIIEKRQSVAFWCNPISGHATLYWYQQILGQGPKLLIQFQNNGVVDDSQLPKDRFSAERLKGVDSTLKIQPAKLEDSAVYLCASSLGNYNEQFFGPGTRLTVL.

This clonotype was observed a handful of times. The genes are TRBV20-1 and TRBJ1-4; 7 bases are shared with TRBD1. The CDR3 loop spans 15 amino acids. After removal of 5 bases from V and 7 bases from J, the junction contained 13 bases not matched to a gene. Germline CDR1 DFQATT, CDR2 SNEGSKA (reference sequence). DNA for the CDR3: TGCAGTGCTTTCGTGCTACAGGGGAGTCCTGAAAAACTGTTTTTT. This translates into CSAFVLQGSPEKLFF.

This clonotype was observed many times. The chain links TRBV7-9 to TRBJ1-1; 9 bases map to TRBD1. The germline V gene has CDR1 SEHNR and CDR2 FQNEAQ (reference sequence). The junction had 9 bases not matched to a gene; V was cut back by 6 bases and J by 10 bases. The length of the CDR3 is 13 residues. CDR3 bases: TGTGCCAGCAGGGCGGGACAGGGATTAGTAGCTTTCTTT. Amino acid sequence: CASRAGQGLVAFF.

Many counts were recorded for this clonotype. The CDR3 region has the DNA TGTGCCAGCAGTTTCTGGCGGGGGGAGAAAGAGACCCAGTACTTC. Amino acid sequence: CASSFWRGEKETQYF. The chain carries TRBV12-3 or TRBV12-4 and TRBJ2-5, with TRBD2 matching over 8 bases. The CDR3 has 15 residues. The J segment lost 3 bases and the V segment lost 3 bases, leaving 6 bases of the junction unmatched.

This clonotype appeared a few times. The CDR3: CASSYSPVSAQYF. In DNA form, the CDR3 reads TGTGCCAGCAGTTACTCCCCGGTTTCGGCCCAGTACTTC. V usage is TRBV6-5 and J usage is TRBJ2-5, with D hard to call. The CDR3 loop spans 13 amino acids. Germline values: CDR1 MNHEY, CDR2 SVGAGI. V was cut by 0 bases and J by 9 bases, with 11 bases left in between.

This chain uses TRBV5-1 with TRBJ2-7; tentatively, D is TRBD1 (6 bases). There are 16 residues in the CDR3. With 4 bases removed from V and 3 bases from J, the gap between germline ends came to 20 bases. Germline CDR1 and CDR2: SGHRS and YFSETQ. In DNA, the CDR3 is TGCGCCAGCAGCGGCACGGACAGAAAGAGGATCTACGAGCAGTACGTC. As protein: CASSGTDRKRIYEQYV.